This T cell receptor beta chain was recorded in a study of blood T cells in healthy people across ages. Germline CDR1 reads KGHSH; CDR2 reads LQKENI. This CDR3 contains 15 residues. PCR was performed a second time for roughly 7 to 12 cycles using a sample-barcoded 5' primer and a J-beta primer mix. TCRdb re-called the 5' RACE reads through MiXCR, storing one row per CDR3 protein. The sample has 600,000 or so distinct CDR3 sequences, around 31% seen once. Worth noting for this clonotype: The junction does not match germline at one end; this may be a read error.

The chain carries TRBV18 and TRBJ2-4; the match to TRBD1 covers 8 bases. The end of the DNA fits TRBJ2-5 better, so the J call may be wrong. The clonotype originates from a woman of 80 years or more in good health. Sequences were obtained from blood. The CDR3 coding sequence is TGCGCCGGCTCACCAGACAGGGGACAACGAGAGACCCAGTACTTC. It specifies CAGSPDRGQRETQYF.